This T cell receptor beta chain derives from a study of blood T cell repertoires in COVID-19. This CDR3 contains 13 residues. Germline assignment: CDR1 SGHRS and CDR2 YFSETQ. J lost 2 bases, V lost 4 bases, and 2 bases had no gene match. The study recruited people aged about 18 to 90 years across approximately 24 US areas. Categorization into cohorts depended on clinical history that participants reported. Each recovered donor of Cohort 3 presented with two negative PCRs, clearance, or symptom resolution. In the source study's methods: Estimates of nucleated cell counts were drawn from the amplification of reference gene primers. TCRdb's copy holds only in-frame clones and misses some; the assay was immunoSEQ multiplex PCR. Clone size and the V and J calls come from that table; the DNA yielded D and trimming. The sample yields about 230,000 clones, about nine tenths seen once.

The chain links TRBV5-1 to TRBJ2-5; 7 nucleotides align to TRBD1. The sample taken for sequencing was PBMCs or T cells enriched from blood (not recorded which). This receptor was obtained from a man aged 18 to 29 who had recovered from COVID-19. DNA for the CDR3: TGCGCCAGCAGCCGGGGACAGCAAGAGACCCAGTACTTC. This translates into CASSRGQQETQYF.